Each of the 18 T cell receptor beta chains below was sequenced from the same sample in a study of naive and memory T cell subsets. Both TRBC1 and TRBC2 were covered by a beta constant-region primer of two equimolar oligonucleotides. Ligated cDNA was amplified by four rounds of PCR with nested alpha and beta constant-region primers and SP2. TCRdb re-analysed the UMI-ligation and nested PCR reads in MiXCR, keeping a single row per CDR3 protein. The top ten clones hold 0.95% to 1.5% of a sample with some 80,000 distinct CDR3 sequences, around 9% of them seen once. What was sequenced was naive CD8+ T cells from blood. The receptors derive from a human donor in good health.

The table lists this clonotype with a few counts. The J gene is TRBJ1-4, the V gene TRBV7-9; 9 bases line up with TRBD1. Per germline, CDR1 SEHNR and CDR2 FQNEAQ (reference sequence). The junction had 11 bases not matched to a gene; V was cut back by 5 bases and J by 10 bases. This CDR3 has 15 residues. DNA for the CDR3: TGTGCCAGCAGCGAACCGGGACAGGGTGGTGGAAAACTGTTTTTT. It is translated as CASSEPGQGGGKLFF.

This clonotype was counted ten times or more. The chain recombines TRBV12-3 or TRBV12-4 with TRBJ2-7; 7 nucleotides align to TRBD2. The CDR3 runs to 15 residues. Losses at the gene ends were 6 bases for V and 0 bases for J; bases not matched to a gene: 8. The CDR3 is CASSPSGRNSYEQYF. The CDR3 coding sequence is TGTGCCAGCAGCCCTAGCGGTCGTAACTCCTACGAGCAGTACTTC.

This clonotype was recorded at least ten times. V is TRBV29-1 and J is TRBJ2-3; D tentatively reads TRBD1 or TRBD2 (5 bases each). This CDR3 is built from 19 residues. The germline CDR1 and CDR2 sequences are SQVTM and ANQGSEA. The V and J ends lost 8 bases and 0 bases respectively, with 30 bases between them. The CDR3 region is CSTELGLATHKYSTDTQYF. The CDR3 nucleotides read TGCAGCACCGAGTTGGGGCTAGCAACACACAAATACAGCACAGATACGCAGTATTTT.

In nucleotides, the CDR3 is TGCAGCGGGAAAGCGGGACCGCTAGGCGAGCAGTACTTC. Protein: CSGKAGPLGEQYF. This chain links TRBV29-1 with TRBJ2-7, with TRBD2 matching over 7 bases. Looked up from germline, CDR1 is SQVTM and CDR2 is ANQGSEA. Trimming at V came to 7 bases and at J to 6 bases, leaving 12 bases not matched to a gene. The CDR3 length is 13 residues.

This clonotype has a count of ten or more. The chain couples TRBV20-1 to TRBJ2-7, with TRBD2 matching 12 bases. Trimming took 2 bases from V and 3 from J; bases not matched to a gene: 5. The CDR3 is 15 residues long. Germline V gene lookup returns CDR1 DFQATT and CDR2 SNEGSKA (reference sequence). CDR3 DNA: TGCAGTGCTAGACCCACTAGCGGGAGGTTCTACGAGCAGTACTTC. Its translation: CSARPTSGRFYEQYF.

This clonotype has only a few counts. This rearrangement joins TRBV7-9 to TRBJ2-5; a possible D gene is TRBD2 (6 bases). This CDR3 spans 13 amino acids. Germline V gives CDR1 SEHNR, CDR2 FQNEAQ (reference sequence). V lost 5 bases, J lost 4 bases, and 11 bases lay in between. CDR3 coding DNA: TGTGCCAGCAGCCAATGGAGGGGAGAGACCCAGTACTTC. Translated, it gives CASSQWRGETQYF.

The chain has TRBV29-1 and TRBJ2-7, with 12 bases matching TRBD1. Germline V CDR1 and CDR2: SQVTM, ANQGSEA. With V trimmed by 1 base and J by 4 bases, 8 bases remained unmatched. There are 16 residues in the CDR3. This CDR3 reads CSVEGKPGQGAYEQYF. As DNA, the CDR3 is TGCAGCGTTGAAGGCAAACCGGGACAGGGGGCGTACGAGCAGTACTTC.

This clonotype was found many times. CDR3 sequence reads: CASSSQRQFF. In DNA form, the CDR3 reads TGTGCCAGCAGCTCTCAGAGGCAGTTCTTC. The genes are TRBV9 and TRBJ2-1; D remains ambiguous. Germline-derived CDR1 and CDR2 are SGDLS and YYNGEE. V was pared by 4 bases and J by 12 bases, with 8 bases between. CDR3 size: 10 residues.

This clonotype was recorded many times. V gene TRBV7-9 combines with J gene TRBJ1-2; 7 nucleotides line up with TRBD1. The J segment lost 6 bases and the V segment lost 1 base, leaving 5 bases of the junction unmatched. From germline, CDR1 is SEHNR and CDR2 FQNEAQ (reference sequence). The CDR3 length is 14 residues. The CDR3 region is CASSLGQGTDGYTF. In DNA form, the CDR3 reads TGTGCCAGCAGCTTAGGACAGGGAACCGATGGCTACACCTTC. The whole variable domain, remainder taken from reference TRBV7-9 and TRBJ1-2, is DTGVSQNPRHKITKRGQNVTFRCDPISEHNRLYWYRQTLGQGPEFLTYFQNEAQLEKSRLLSDRFSAERPKGSFSTLEIQRTEQGDSAMYLCASSLGQGTDGYTFGSGTRLTVV.

This clonotype was seen repeatedly, ten times or more. V is TRBV5-1 and J is TRBJ2-5, with a weak D call TRBD2 (5 bases). Germline CDR1 and CDR2: SGHRS and YFSETQ. V lost 3 bases to trimming and J lost 9 bases, with 9 bases between them. This CDR3 region has 11 residues. The CDR3 DNA reads TGCGCCAGCAGCTCCGCCGGGGCCCAGTACTTC. Residues: CASSSAGAQYF.

The chain employs TRBV29-1 and TRBJ1-2, with TRBD1 matching over 7 bases. Unmatched junction bases numbered 10, after V lost 3 bases and J lost 6 bases. The CDR3 is 14 residues long. CDR1 is SQVTM, CDR2 ANQGSEA, per germline. This chain's CDR3 is CSVDQDRVDDGYTF. DNA for the CDR3: TGCAGCGTTGACCAAGACAGGGTCGACGATGGCTACACCTTC.

This clonotype showed up just a few times. The chain combines TRBV5-6 with TRBJ2-1; 12 nucleotides agree with TRBD2. V was pared by 0 bases and J by 1 base, with 5 bases of the junction left unmatched. The CDR3 is 18 amino acids. Germline CDR1 and CDR2: SGHDT and YYEEEE. Here the CDR3 reads CASSLGLAGGLSYNEQFF. For the CDR3, the DNA is TGTGCCAGCAGCTTGGGGCTAGCGGGAGGGCTGTCCTACAATGAGCAGTTCTTC.

The chain joins TRBV27 to TRBJ1-2; 7 bases agree with TRBD1. V gave up 5 bases and J gave up 2 bases; unmatched junction bases: 8. In germline, CDR1 is MNHEY, CDR2 SMNVEV (reference sequence). This CDR3 is built from 15 residues. The CDR3 sequence is CASSGVTGRNYGYTF. DNA for the CDR3: TGTGCCAGCAGTGGGGTGACAGGGAGAAACTATGGCTACACCTTC.

This clonotype was recorded a few times. The chain has TRBV10-3 and TRBJ2-7, with 8 bases matching TRBD1. CDR3 length: 18 residues. V gave up 3 bases and J gave up 5 bases; unmatched junction bases: 18. CDR1 and CDR2 (germline): ENHRY, SYGVKD. Here the CDR3 DNA reads TGTGCCATCAGTGACCTGAGTCCGGGGATCCAGGGGGCCCACGAGCAGTACTTC. Residues: CAISDLSPGIQGAHEQYF.

This CDR3 is CASSPSGNQPQHF. The CDR3 DNA reads TGTGCCAGCAGCCCGAGCGGGAATCAGCCCCAGCATTTT. This chain links TRBV5-5 with TRBJ1-5; no reliable D call. Trimming shortened V by 4 bases and J by 4 bases, and 9 bases separated the two germline ends. The germline V gene has CDR1 SGHKS and CDR2 YYEKEE (reference sequence). This CDR3 is 13 amino acids long.

In this sample, this clonotype turned up many times. The rearrangement uses TRBV2 and TRBJ2-1, with TRBD2 matching 7 bases. Trimming removed 8 bases from V and 4 bases from J; junction bases left unmatched: 11. CDR1 and CDR2 (germline): SNHLY, FYNNEI. The CDR3 covers 15 residues. The CDR3 loop reads CASAPGRAGYNEQFF. The CDR3, as DNA: TGTGCCAGCGCACCTGGGAGGGCCGGTTACAATGAGCAGTTCTTC.

This clonotype was picked up a small number of times. The chain has TRBV20-1 and TRBJ2-3, with 14 bases lining up with TRBD2. The V gene end was trimmed by 6 bases and the J gene end by 8 bases; junction bases not matched to a gene: 10. Per germline, CDR1 DFQATT and CDR2 SNEGSKA (reference sequence). This CDR3 spans 15 amino acids. CDR3 protein: CSAAGTSGRGGTQYF. In DNA form, the CDR3 reads TGCAGTGCCGCCGGGACTAGCGGGAGAGGTGGTACGCAGTATTTT.

CDR3 nucleotide sequence: TGTGCCAGCATTCTCCCCCGCGCGGGGGAGCGGGGGAATGAGCAGTTCTTC. It translates to CASILPRAGERGNEQFF. This chain uses TRBV7-9 with TRBJ2-1; 8 bases align to TRBD2. V lost 7 bases and J lost 7; bases outside the gene matches: 18. Per the germline V gene, CDR1 is SEHNR and CDR2 is FQNEAQ (reference sequence). The CDR3 is made up of 17 amino acids.